This passage covers 8 T cell receptor beta chains from one sample sequenced in a study of OX40 agonist ivuxolimab in advanced cancers. Method: immunoSEQ multiplex PCR; TCRdb's copy keeps in-frame clones and lacks some. The data contain around 60,000 clones, over 70% of them singletons. The sample consisted of CD4+ or CD8+ T cells sorted from blood, taken in a trial of the OX40 agonist ivuxolimab. The receptors shown here come from an adult with an advanced solid tumor such as melanoma, head and neck, liver or kidney cancer.

The rearrangement uses TRBV9 and TRBJ1-6; TRBD1 aligns across 9 bases. CDR3 length equals 15 residues. Per germline, CDR1 SGDLS and CDR2 YYNGEE. V shed 3 bases and J 7 bases; nucleotides not matched to a gene: 5. In DNA form, the CDR3 reads TGTGCCAGCAGCGCGGGACAGGGAAAGAATTCACCCCTCCACTTT. Translation: CASSAGQGKNSPLHF.

The rearrangement joins TRBV6-1 to TRBJ1-4; 8 bases agree with TRBD1. The CDR3 covers 14 residues. Germline CDR1 MNHNS, CDR2 SASEGT. V was clipped by 2 bases and J by 10 bases; unmatched bases: 6. The CDR3 DNA sequence: TGTGCCAGCAGTGAAAGAACAGGGGGAGTAAAACTGTTTTTT. This encodes CASSERTGGVKLFF.

The gene calls are TRBV10-3 and TRBJ1-1; perhaps TRBD1 as D (6 bases). The germline gives CDR1 ENHRY, CDR2 SYGVKD. The CDR3 has 14 amino acids. The germline V and J ends were trimmed by 3 bases and 5 bases, with 13 bases remaining between them. This chain's CDR3 is CAISDPRGGTEAFF. CDR3 bases: TGTGCCATCAGTGACCCCAGGGGAGGTACTGAAGCTTTCTTT.

The chain has TRBV2 and TRBJ1-3; TRBD1 might be the D (5 bases). Germline CDR1 and CDR2: SNHLY and FYNNEI. There are 15 residues in the CDR3. The V and J ends lost 0 bases and 4 bases respectively, with 10 bases between them. The DNA of the CDR3 is TGTGCCAGCAGTGAAGCAGGGAAGGGGGGAAACACCATATATTTT. Translating it yields CASSEAGKGGNTIYF. Using reference TRBV2 and TRBJ1-3 for the parts outside the CDR3, the full variable domain is EPEVTQTPSHQVTQMGQEVILRCVPISNHLYFYWYRQILGQKVEFLVSFYNNEISEKSEIFDDQFSVERPDGSNFTLKIRSTKLEDSAMYFCASSEAGKGGNTIYFGEGSWLTVV.

V is TRBV6-1 and J is TRBJ1-5; weak D call: TRBD1 (6 bases). Germline V CDR1 and CDR2: MNHNS, SASEGT. V lost 7 bases, J lost 7 bases, and 17 bases lay in between. The CDR3 contains 14 residues. DNA of the CDR3: TGTGCCAGCAATCCCAGACAGGAGAGGCAGCCCCAGCATTTT. Translation gives CASNPRQERQPQHF.

DNA for the CDR3: TGTGCCAGCAGCTTAGGAGGATGGACAGGGGATGGCTACACCTTC. Translation: CASSLGGWTGDGYTF. The chain links TRBV7-9 to TRBJ1-2; the match to TRBD1 covers 9 bases. Germline CDR1 SEHNR, CDR2 FQNEAQ (reference sequence). This CDR3 region has 15 residues. V shed 1 base, J shed 6 bases, and the junction held 6 bases outside the gene matches.

This chain connects TRBV11-2 to TRBJ2-5; D is undetermined. Germline V gene data show CDR1 as SGHAT and CDR2 as FQNNGV. The CDR3 spans 14 residues. V was shortened by 0 bases and J by 7 bases, with 12 bases between the two germline ends. The CDR3 DNA is TGTGCCAGCAGCTTAGATCGCGGAACTGGGACCCAGTACTTC. Amino acids: CASSLDRGTGTQYF.

The chain combines TRBV19 with TRBJ2-3; 12 bases agree with TRBD2. The V and J ends lost 5 bases and 2 bases, in that order; junction bases with no gene match: 11. Germline V lookup: CDR1 LNHDA, CDR2 SQIVND (reference sequence). There are 18 residues in the CDR3. CDR3 amino acids: CASSGGTSGLLVTDTQYF. CDR3 nucleotides: TGTGCCAGTAGTGGAGGGACTAGCGGGCTCCTTGTCACAGATACGCAGTATTTT.